Listed here are 12 T cell receptor beta chains from one sample, sequenced in a study of blood T cell repertoires in COVID-19. The protocol was immunoSEQ multiplex PCR, while the TCRdb copy is restricted to in-frame clones and leaves out a portion. The sample includes about 85,000 clones, 88% of them seen just once. The sample taken for sequencing was peripheral blood. Source of these receptors: a woman over 75 with acute or convalescent COVID-19.

J is TRBJ2-1 and V is TRBV18; 8 nucleotides align to TRBD2. This CDR3 contains 16 residues. CDR1 and CDR2 from the germline V gene are KGHSH and LQKENI. Trimming cost V 2 bases and J 2 bases; bases outside gene matches: 5. DNA of the CDR3: TGTGCCAGCTCACCAGCAACTAGCGGCACCTACAATGAGCAGTTCTTC. It yields the protein CASSPATSGTYNEQFF.

CDR3 loop: CASSNLDSESTDTQYF. CDR3 bases: TGTGCCAGCAGCAACCTGGACAGCGAAAGCACAGATACGCAGTATTTT. The genes are TRBV11-1 and TRBJ2-3, with D possibly being TRBD1 (6 bases). This CDR3 spans 16 amino acids. Deletions cut 5 bases from V and 0 bases from J, with 15 bases between. Germline CDR1 SGHAT, CDR2 FQDESV (reference sequence).

The chain employs TRBV11-1 and TRBJ2-7; tentatively, D is TRBD1 (5 bases). The CDR3 spans 12 residues. Germline V lookup: CDR1 SGHAT, CDR2 FQDESV (reference sequence). V was trimmed by 4 bases and J by 3 bases, leaving 7 bases between them. CDR3 nucleotide sequence: TGTGCCAGCAGCTCCGACAGCTACGAGCAGTACTTC. Its protein is CASSSDSYEQYF.

The V call is TRBV24-1, the J call TRBJ2-7, with 7 bases matching TRBD2. The CDR3 sequence is 14 residues long. The V gene end was trimmed by 5 bases and the J gene end by 3 bases; junction bases not matched to a gene: 6. Germline V CDR1 and CDR2: KGHDR, SFDVKD. The DNA for the CDR3 is TGTGCCACCAGTGCCGGACTAGTCTTCTACGAGCAGTACTTC. It translates to CATSAGLVFYEQYF.

The chain joins TRBV5-5 to TRBJ1-1, with 8 bases matching TRBD1. V shed 8 bases, J shed 2 bases, and the junction held 11 bases outside the gene matches. Germline V CDR1 and CDR2: SGHKS, YYEKEE (reference sequence). This CDR3 region has 15 residues. This chain's CDR3 is CASAGQGGSNTEAFF. The DNA for the CDR3 is TGTGCCAGTGCAGGACAGGGAGGCAGTAACACTGAAGCTTTCTTT.

This chain links TRBV29-1 with TRBJ2-3, with 7 bases that match TRBD1. V shed 4 bases and J 4 bases; nucleotides not matched to a gene: 2. CDR1 SQVTM and CDR2 ANQGSEA come from the germline V gene. This CDR3 contains 12 residues. CDR3 sequence reads: CSVADRADTQYF. CDR3 DNA sequence: TGCAGCGTTGCCGACAGGGCAGATACGCAGTATTTT.

The gene calls are TRBV12-3 or TRBV12-4 and TRBJ2-4; unclear D gene. Deletions cut 5 bases from V and 9 bases from J, with 11 bases between. This CDR3 has 12 residues. DNA of the CDR3: TGTGCCAGCAGTCACGAAGAGAGCATTCAGTACTTC. It translates to CASSHEESIQYF.

V gene TRBV3-1 (or the pseudogene TRBV3-2) combines with J gene TRBJ1-1; TRBD1 aligns across 10 bases. Germline lookup yields CDR1 LGHDT and CDR2 YNNKEL (reference sequence). Trimming removed 4 bases from V and 1 base from J; junction bases left unmatched: 9. This CDR3 is 17 amino acids long. As DNA, the CDR3 is TGTGCCAGCAGCCCCCCGGGACAGGGGCCAAAGAACACTGAAGCTTTCTTT. Protein: CASSPPGQGPKNTEAFF.

This chain links TRBV5-1 with TRBJ2-3, with 8 bases matching TRBD2. The CDR3 extends over 16 amino acids. The germline gives CDR1 SGHRS, CDR2 YFSETQ. Germline trimming cut 4 bases from V and 0 bases from J; bases unmatched to any gene: 7. Here the CDR3 reads CASSPVKRGSTDTQYF. Here the CDR3 DNA reads TGCGCCAGCAGCCCTGTGAAGCGGGGGAGCACAGATACGCAGTATTTT.

The genes are TRBV4-1 and TRBJ2-2; 14 bases are shared with TRBD2. V shed 4 bases and J 8 bases; nucleotides not matched to a gene: 3. Germline V lookup: CDR1 MGHRA, CDR2 YSYEKL. CDR3 length: 15 amino acids. The CDR3 loop is CASSRGLAGGGELFF. CDR3 coding DNA: TGCGCCAGCAGCCGCGGACTAGCGGGAGGTGGGGAGCTGTTTTTT.

The rearrangement uses TRBV27 and TRBJ1-6; 10 bases line up with TRBD1. V trimming: 3 bases; J trimming: 0 bases; junction bases outside the gene matches: 2. CDR1 and CDR2 (germline): MNHEY, SMNVEV (reference sequence). The CDR3 sequence is 17 residues long. The CDR3 region has the DNA TGTGCCAGCAGTTTGTGGACAGGGGGCTCCTATAATTCACCCCTCCACTTT. It codes for CASSLWTGGSYNSPLHF.

The genes are TRBV2 and TRBJ2-7; D is undetermined. The V end was cut by 6 bases, the J end by 5 bases, with 5 bases between. Germline-derived CDR1 and CDR2 are SNHLY and FYNNEI. This CDR3 is 10 amino acids long. The CDR3: CASRENEQYF. CDR3 nucleotides: TGTGCCAGCAGAGAGAACGAGCAGTACTTC. Looking up the rest from reference TRBV2 and TRBJ2-7 gives the full variable domain: EPEVTQTPSHQVTQMGQEVILRCVPISNHLYFYWYRQILGQKVEFLVSFYNNEISEKSEIFDDQFSVERPDGSNFTLKIRSTKLEDSAMYFCASRENEQYFGPGTRLTVT.